This record concerns one T cell receptor (beta chain) sequence. Antigen specificity is unknown. This entry is derived from a study of T-cell memory formation after mild COVID-19. Overall study context: TCR clusters mostly belonged to single donors.

TCR alpha and TCR beta cDNA libraries carrying sample barcodes and UMIs were produced by 5'RACE using constant-segment primers. TCRdb reanalysed the 5' RACE reads using MiXCR and keeps one entry per CDR3 protein. The sample lists approximately 290,000 distinct CDR3 sequences, roughly 8% occurring once. Study-wide results and caveats: Some SARS-CoV-2-responding clones were already detected in memory before infection.

V was clipped by 3 bases and J by 4 bases, with 12 bases between them. The CDR3 contains 14 residues. In germline, CDR1 is MDHEN, CDR2 SYDVKM. This TCR derives from a man between 18 and 35 years old who had mild COVID-19 (a few samples of this study predate the infection). Cell type and time point are not known. Specimen: PBMCs or a T cell subset sorted from them (not recorded which). The J gene is TRBJ1-1, the V gene TRBV28; D remains unclear. CDR3 coding DNA: TGTGCCAGCAGTTTCTCAGTCGTCGGCACTGAAGCTTTCTTT. It encodes CASSFSVVGTEAFF.